This T cell receptor beta chain was obtained from a study of T-cell memory formation after mild COVID-19. Each CDR3 protein gets one entry after TCRdb re-called the 5' RACE reads with MiXCR. In the table there are about 160,000 distinct CDR3 sequences, roughly a third of which are singletons. Study-level results: From day 15 to 85, contracting clones were balanced between CD4 and CD8, whereas later expanders leaned toward CD4+.

Worth noting for this clonotype: The target antigen is unknown.

The CDR3 spans 17 residues. Germline CDR1 and CDR2: SGHTA and FQGNSA. The V segment lost 5 bases and the J segment 5 bases; nucleotides outside the gene matches: 16. The clonotype comes from an adult woman who had mild COVID-19 (a few samples of this study predate the infection). Cell type and time point are not known. Input material: PBMCs or a T cell subset sorted from them (not recorded which). V is TRBV7-2 and J is TRBJ2-5, with 8 bases matching TRBD2. CDR3 DNA sequence: TGTGCCAGCAGCCCCCTAGGGGGAGCGGGAGTAGTGGAGACCCAGTACTTC. This codes for CASSPLGGAGVVETQYF.